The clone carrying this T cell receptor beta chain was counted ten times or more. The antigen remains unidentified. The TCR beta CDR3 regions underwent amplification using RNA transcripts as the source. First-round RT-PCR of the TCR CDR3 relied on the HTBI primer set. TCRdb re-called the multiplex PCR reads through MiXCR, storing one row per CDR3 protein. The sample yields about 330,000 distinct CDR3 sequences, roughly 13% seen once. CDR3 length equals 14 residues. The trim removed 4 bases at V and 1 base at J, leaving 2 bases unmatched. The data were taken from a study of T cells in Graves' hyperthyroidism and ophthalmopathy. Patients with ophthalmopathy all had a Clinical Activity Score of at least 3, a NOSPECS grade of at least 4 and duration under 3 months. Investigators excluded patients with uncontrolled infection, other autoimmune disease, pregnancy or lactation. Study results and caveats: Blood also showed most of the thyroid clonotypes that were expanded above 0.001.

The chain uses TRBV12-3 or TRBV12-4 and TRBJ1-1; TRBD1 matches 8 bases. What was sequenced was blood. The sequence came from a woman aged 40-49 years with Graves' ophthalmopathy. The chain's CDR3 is CASSWDRSNTEAFF. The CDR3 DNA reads TGTGCCAGCAGTTGGGACAGGTCGAACACTGAAGCTTTCTTT.